The rows below give T cell receptor beta chains drawn from one sample of a study of identical twins. TCRdb recomputed calls from the 5' RACE reads with MiXCR, one row per CDR3 protein. Here the sample spans fewer than 500,000 distinct CDR3 sequences, about 13% being singletons. This sample was also put to use in a study of yellow fever vaccine responses in identical twins.

Sequenced input: CD4+ T cells sorted from blood. These receptors were obtained from a young woman in good health. CDR3s leave out the opening cysteine and the closing phenylalanine or tryptophan. The D gene is left open where the match is weak.

>TRBJ1-6|NA|TRBV5-1
ASSPETGMSPLH
>TRBJ2-7|TRBD2|TRBV29-1
SVVGLAGASSYEQY
>TRBJ2-5|TRBD1|TRBV7-2
ASSFGTGGETQY
>TRBJ2-5|TRBD1|TRBV4-3
ASSQSGTGAGETQY
>TRBJ2-2|NA|TRBV11-2
ASRLFGPGAGELF
>TRBJ2-1|NA|TRBV2
ASSYSANEQF
>TRBJ1-1|TRBD1|TRBV12-3/TRBV12-4
ASRVQGAGAF
>TRBJ2-2|NA|TRBV23-1
ASSQKKTGELF
>TRBJ2-1|TRBD2|TRBV5-1
ASSLGGREKGEQF
>TRBJ2-1|NA|TRBV6-5
ASSSPRGGSYNEQF
>TRBJ2-7|TRBD2|TRBV20-1
SARDSASGTYEQY
>TRBJ2-2|NA|TRBV6-1
ASSLRGNTGELF
>TRBJ2-7|TRBD1|TRBV3-1
ASSRGQEKGYEQY
>TRBJ2-6|NA|TRBV28
ASSLSSPSVLGTGANVLT
>TRBJ2-7|TRBD2|TRBV10-1
ASSDSTSGRPYEQY
>TRBJ2-1|TRBD2|TRBV5-1
ASSLAQRGSGTAEGF
>TRBJ2-1|TRBD2|TRBV28
ASKHGTRPRSYNEQF
>TRBJ1-4|NA|TRBV3-1
ASSPHAGTLEKLF
>TRBJ2-3|TRBD1|TRBV7-9
ASSSGTVSTDTQY
>TRBJ2-5|NA|TRBV3-1
ASSRRTPQETQY
>TRBJ2-2|NA|TRBV6-6
ASSYLTGGELF
>TRBJ2-2|NA|TRBV7-3
ASSNRKGASTGELF
>TRBJ2-3|TRBD2|TRBV5-1
ASRFSGRGGDSTDTQY
>TRBJ2-3|NA|TRBV5-1
ASSLGSRTDTQY
>TRBJ1-2|NA|TRBV12-3/TRBV12-4
ASSLGAANYGYT
>TRBJ2-7|TRBD1|TRBV6-2/TRBV6-3
ASSYPQRGLYEQY
>TRBJ2-3|TRBD2|TRBV6-4
ASTNYTIPTSGRPSTDTQY
>TRBJ1-3|NA|TRBV12-3/TRBV12-4
ASSRQRISGNTIY
>TRBJ2-7|NA|TRBV3-1
ASSQVPGLNEQY
>TRBJ2-3|TRBD2|TRBV24-1
ATSDPSSGRKGTDTQY
>TRBJ2-5|TRBD1|TRBV6-1
ASRDNGQGETQY